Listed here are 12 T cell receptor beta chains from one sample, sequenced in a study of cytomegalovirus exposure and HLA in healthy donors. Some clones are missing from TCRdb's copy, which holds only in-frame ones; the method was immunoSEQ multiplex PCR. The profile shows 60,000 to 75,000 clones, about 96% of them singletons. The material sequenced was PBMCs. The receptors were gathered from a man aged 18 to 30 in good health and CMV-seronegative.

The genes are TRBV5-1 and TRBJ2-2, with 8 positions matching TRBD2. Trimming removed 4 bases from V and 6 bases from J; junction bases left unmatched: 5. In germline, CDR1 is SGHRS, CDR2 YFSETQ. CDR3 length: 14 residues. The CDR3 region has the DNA TGCGCCAGCAGCCACCGAGCGGGAGCCGGGGAGCTGTTTTTT. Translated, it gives CASSHRAGAGELFF.

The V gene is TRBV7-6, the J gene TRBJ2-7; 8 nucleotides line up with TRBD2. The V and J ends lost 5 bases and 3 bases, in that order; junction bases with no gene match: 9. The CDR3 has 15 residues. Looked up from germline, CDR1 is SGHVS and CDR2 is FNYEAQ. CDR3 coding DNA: TGTGCCAGCAGCAGGAGCGGGGGCGCGAGCTACGAGCAGTACTTC. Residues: CASSRSGGASYEQYF.

Here the CDR3 DNA reads TGTGCCAGCAGCACACAGCAGGCCCAGTACTTC. The encoded protein is CASSTQQAQYF. The V and J genes are TRBV7-9 and TRBJ2-5; D not resolved. CDR1 and CDR2 (germline): SEHNR, FQNEAQ (reference sequence). This CDR3 contains 11 residues. Trimming removed 5 bases from V and 9 bases from J, with 10 bases in between.

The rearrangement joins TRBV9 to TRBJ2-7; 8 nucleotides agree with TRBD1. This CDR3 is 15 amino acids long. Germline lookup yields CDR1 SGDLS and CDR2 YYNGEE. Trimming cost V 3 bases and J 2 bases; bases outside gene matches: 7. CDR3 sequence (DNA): TGTGCCAGCAGCGCCGGGGACAGGACCACCTACGAGCAGTACTTC. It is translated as CASSAGDRTTYEQYF.

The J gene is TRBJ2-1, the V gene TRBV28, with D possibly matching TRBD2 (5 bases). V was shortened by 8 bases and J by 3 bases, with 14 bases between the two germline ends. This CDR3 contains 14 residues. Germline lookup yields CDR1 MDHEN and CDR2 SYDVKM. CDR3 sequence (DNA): TGTGCCAGCCTGAGGGAAAACTACTACAATGAGCAGTTCTTC. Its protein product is CASLRENYYNEQFF.

The CDR3 reads CASSQLAGETGELFF. The CDR3, as DNA: TGCGCCAGCAGCCAACTAGCGGGAGAGACCGGGGAGCTGTTTTTT. J is TRBJ2-2 and V is TRBV5-1; 11 bases line up with TRBD2. The CDR3 sequence is 15 residues long. CDR1 and CDR2 from the germline V gene are SGHRS and YFSETQ. After removal of 4 bases from V and 5 bases from J, the junction contained 4 bases not matched to a gene.

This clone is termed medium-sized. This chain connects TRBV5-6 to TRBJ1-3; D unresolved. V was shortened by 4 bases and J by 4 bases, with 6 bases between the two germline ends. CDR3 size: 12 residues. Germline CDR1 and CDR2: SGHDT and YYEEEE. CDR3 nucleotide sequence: TGTGCCAGCAGCCCGACAGGAAACACCATATATTTT. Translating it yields CASSPTGNTIYF.

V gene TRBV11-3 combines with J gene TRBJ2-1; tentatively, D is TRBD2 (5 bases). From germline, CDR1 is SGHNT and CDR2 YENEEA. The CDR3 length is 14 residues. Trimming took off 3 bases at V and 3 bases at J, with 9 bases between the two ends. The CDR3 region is CASSLMSGYNEQFF. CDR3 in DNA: TGTGCCAGCAGCTTGATGAGCGGCTACAATGAGCAGTTCTTC.

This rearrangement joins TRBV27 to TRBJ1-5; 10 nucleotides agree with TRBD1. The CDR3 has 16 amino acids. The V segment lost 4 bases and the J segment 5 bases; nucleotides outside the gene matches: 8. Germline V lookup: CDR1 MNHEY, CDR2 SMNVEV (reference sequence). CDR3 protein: CASSSTGTGAYQPQHF. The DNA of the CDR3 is TGTGCCAGCAGTTCAACCGGGACAGGGGCATATCAGCCCCAGCATTTT.

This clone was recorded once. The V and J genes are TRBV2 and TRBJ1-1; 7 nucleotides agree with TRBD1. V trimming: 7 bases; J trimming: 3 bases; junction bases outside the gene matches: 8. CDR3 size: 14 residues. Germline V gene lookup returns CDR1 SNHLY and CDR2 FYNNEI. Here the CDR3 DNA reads TGTGCCAGCACCCCAGGGGGGCAATACACTGAAGCTTTCTTT. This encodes CASTPGGQYTEAFF.

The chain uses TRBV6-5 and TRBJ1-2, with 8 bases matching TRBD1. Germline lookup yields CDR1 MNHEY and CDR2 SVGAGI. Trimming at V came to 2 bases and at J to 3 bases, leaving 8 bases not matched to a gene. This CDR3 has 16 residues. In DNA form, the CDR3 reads TGTGCCAGCAGTTACCCACAACAGGGGGGACACTATGGCTACACCTTC. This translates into CASSYPQQGGHYGYTF.

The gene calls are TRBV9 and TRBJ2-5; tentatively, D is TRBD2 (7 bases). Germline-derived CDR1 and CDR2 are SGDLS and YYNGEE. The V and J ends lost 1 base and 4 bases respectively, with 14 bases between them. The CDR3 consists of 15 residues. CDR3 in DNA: TGTGCCAGCAGCGTAAAGGGGGGGGCGGCAGAGACCCAGTACTTC. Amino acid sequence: CASSVKGGAAETQYF.